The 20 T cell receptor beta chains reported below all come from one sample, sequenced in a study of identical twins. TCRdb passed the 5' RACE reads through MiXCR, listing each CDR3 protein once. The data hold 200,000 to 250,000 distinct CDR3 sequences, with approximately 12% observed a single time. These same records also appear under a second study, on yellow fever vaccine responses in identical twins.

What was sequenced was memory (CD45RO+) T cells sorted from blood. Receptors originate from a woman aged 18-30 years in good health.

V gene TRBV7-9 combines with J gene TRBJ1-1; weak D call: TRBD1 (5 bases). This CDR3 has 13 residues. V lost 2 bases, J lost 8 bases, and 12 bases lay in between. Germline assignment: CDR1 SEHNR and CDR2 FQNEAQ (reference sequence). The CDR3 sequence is CASSLLAGREAFF. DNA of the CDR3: TGTGCCAGCAGCTTATTGGCAGGGAGGGAAGCTTTCTTT. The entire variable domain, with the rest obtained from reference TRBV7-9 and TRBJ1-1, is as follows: DTGVSQNPRHKITKRGQNVTFRCDPISEHNRLYWYRQTLGQGPEFLTYFQNEAQLEKSRLLSDRFSAERPKGSFSTLEIQRTEQGDSAMYLCASSLLAGREAFFGQGTRLTVV.

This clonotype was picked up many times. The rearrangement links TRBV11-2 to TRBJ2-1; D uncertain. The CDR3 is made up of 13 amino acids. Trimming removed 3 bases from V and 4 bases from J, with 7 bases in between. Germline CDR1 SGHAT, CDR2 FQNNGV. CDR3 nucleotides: TGTGCCAGCAGCTTTGGTATTTACAATGAGCAGTTCTTC. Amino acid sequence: CASSFGIYNEQFF.

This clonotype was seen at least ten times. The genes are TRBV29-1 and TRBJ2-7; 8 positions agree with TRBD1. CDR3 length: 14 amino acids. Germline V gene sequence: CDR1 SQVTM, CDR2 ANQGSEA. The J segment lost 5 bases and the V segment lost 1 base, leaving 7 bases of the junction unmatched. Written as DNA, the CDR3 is TGCAGCGTTGAAGGGGGGCAGGGGGCTGACGAGCAGTACTTC. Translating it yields CSVEGGQGADEQYF.

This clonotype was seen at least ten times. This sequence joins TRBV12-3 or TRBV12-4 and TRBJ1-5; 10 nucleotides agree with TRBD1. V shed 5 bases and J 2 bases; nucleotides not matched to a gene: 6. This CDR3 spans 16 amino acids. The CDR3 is CASSQTGGNGNQPQHF. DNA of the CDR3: TGTGCCAGCAGTCAGACAGGGGGCAATGGCAATCAGCCCCAGCATTTT.

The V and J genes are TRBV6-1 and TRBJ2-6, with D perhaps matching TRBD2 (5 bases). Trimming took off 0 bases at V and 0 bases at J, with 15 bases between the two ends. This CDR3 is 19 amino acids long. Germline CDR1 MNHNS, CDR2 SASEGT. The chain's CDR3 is CASSEAEYRGTSGANVLTF. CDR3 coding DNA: TGTGCCAGCAGTGAAGCCGAGTATCGGGGTACCTCTGGGGCCAACGTCCTGACTTTC.

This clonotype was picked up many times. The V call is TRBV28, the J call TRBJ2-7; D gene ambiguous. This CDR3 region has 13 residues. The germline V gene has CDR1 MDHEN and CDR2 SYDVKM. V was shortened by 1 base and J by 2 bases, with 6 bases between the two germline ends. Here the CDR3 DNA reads TGTGCCAGCAGTTTATTTGCAACCTACGAGCAGTACTTC. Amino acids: CASSLFATYEQYF.

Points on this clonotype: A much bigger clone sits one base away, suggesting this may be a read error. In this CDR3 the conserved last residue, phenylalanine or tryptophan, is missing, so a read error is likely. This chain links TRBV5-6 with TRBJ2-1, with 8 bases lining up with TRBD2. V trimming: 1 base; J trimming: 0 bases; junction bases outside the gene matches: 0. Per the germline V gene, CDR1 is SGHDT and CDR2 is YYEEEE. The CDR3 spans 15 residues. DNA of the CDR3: TGTGCCAGCAGCTTGCGGGGGGGCTCCTACAATGAGCAGTTCTCC. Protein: CASSLRGGSYNEQFS.

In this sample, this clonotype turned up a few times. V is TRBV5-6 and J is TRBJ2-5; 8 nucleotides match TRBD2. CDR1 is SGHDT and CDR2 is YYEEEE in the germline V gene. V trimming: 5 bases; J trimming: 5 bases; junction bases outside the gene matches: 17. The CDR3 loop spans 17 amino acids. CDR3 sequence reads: CASSPQWASGSGETQYF. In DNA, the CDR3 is TGTGCCAGCAGTCCCCAGTGGGCCAGCGGGAGCGGGGAGACCCAGTACTTC.

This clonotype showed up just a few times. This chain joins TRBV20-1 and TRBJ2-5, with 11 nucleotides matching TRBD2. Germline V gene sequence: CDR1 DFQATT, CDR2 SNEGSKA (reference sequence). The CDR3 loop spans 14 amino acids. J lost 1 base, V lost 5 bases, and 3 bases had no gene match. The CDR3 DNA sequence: TGCAGTGCTCCGACTAGCGGGGTCCAAGAGACCCAGTACTTC. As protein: CSAPTSGVQETQYF.

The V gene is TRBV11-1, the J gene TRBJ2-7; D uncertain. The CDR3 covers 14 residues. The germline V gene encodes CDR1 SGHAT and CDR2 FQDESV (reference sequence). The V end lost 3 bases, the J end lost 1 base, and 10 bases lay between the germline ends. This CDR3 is CASSFPGDSYEQYF. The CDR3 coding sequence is TGTGCCAGCAGCTTCCCGGGCGATTCCTACGAGCAGTACTTC.

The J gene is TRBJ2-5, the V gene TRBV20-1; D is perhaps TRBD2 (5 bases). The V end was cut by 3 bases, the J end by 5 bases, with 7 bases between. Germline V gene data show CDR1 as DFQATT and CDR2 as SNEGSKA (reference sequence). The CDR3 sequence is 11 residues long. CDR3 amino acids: CSARRAETQYF. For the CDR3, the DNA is TGCAGTGCTAGGAGGGCGGAGACCCAGTACTTC.

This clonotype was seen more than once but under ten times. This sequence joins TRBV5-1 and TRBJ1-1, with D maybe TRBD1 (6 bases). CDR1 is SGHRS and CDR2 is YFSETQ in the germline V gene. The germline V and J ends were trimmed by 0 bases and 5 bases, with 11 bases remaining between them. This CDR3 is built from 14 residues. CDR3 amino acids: CASSLVGRGTEAFF. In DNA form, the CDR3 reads TGCGCCAGCAGCTTGGTTGGCAGGGGTACTGAAGCTTTCTTT.

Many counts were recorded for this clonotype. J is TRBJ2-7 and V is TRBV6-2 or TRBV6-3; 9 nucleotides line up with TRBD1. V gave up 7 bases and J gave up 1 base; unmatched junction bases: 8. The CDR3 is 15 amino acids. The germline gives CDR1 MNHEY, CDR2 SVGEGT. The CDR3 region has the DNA TGTGCCAGCACTCCGTACGGGACAGGGTCCTACGAGCAGTACTTC. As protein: CASTPYGTGSYEQYF.

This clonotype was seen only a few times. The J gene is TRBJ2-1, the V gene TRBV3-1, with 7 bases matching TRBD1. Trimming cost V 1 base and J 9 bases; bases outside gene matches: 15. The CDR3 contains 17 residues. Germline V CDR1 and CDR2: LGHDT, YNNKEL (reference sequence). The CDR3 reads CASSQVAGDSFPREQFF. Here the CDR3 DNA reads TGTGCCAGCAGCCAAGTAGCCGGGGACAGCTTTCCTCGTGAGCAGTTCTTC.

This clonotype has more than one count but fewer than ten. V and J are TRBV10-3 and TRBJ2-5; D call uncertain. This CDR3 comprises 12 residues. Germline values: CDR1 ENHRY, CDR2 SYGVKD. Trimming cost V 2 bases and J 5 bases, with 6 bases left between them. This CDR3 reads CAISEPWETQYF. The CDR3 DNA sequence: TGTGCCATCAGTGAGCCCTGGGAGACCCAGTACTTC.

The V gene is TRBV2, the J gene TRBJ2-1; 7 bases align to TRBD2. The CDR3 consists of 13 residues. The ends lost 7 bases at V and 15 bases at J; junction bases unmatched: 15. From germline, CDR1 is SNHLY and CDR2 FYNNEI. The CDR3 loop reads CASNLPPATSVFF. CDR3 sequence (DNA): TGTGCCAGCAATTTACCCCCGGCCACTAGCGTGTTCTTC.

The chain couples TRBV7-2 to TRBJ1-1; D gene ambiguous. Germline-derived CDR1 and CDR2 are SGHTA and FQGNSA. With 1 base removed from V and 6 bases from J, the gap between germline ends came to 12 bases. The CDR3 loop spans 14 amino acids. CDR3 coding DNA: TGTGCCAGCAGCTTAGAACGGGAATGGGCTGAAGCTTTCTTT. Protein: CASSLEREWAEAFF.

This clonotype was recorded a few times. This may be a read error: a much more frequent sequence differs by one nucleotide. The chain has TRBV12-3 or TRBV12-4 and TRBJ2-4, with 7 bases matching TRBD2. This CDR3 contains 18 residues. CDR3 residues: CAISLVRAGEVTKNIQYF. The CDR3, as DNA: TGTGCCATCAGTTTAGTTAGGGCGGGAGAGGTCACCAAAAACATTCAGTACTTC.

CDR3 sequence reads: CASSTRRSADTQYF. As DNA, the CDR3 is TGTGCCAGCAGCACACGTCGGTCCGCAGATACGCAGTATTTT. V and J are TRBV3-1 and TRBJ2-3; D gene ambiguous. The CDR3 is 14 residues long. CDR1 LGHDT and CDR2 YNNKEL come from the germline V gene (reference sequence). V lost 5 bases to trimming and J lost 4 bases, with 13 bases between them.

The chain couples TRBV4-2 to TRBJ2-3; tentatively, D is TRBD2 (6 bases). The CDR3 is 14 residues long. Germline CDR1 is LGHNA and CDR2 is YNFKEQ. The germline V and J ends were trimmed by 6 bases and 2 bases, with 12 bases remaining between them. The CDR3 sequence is CASRQSSDTDTQYF. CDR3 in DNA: TGTGCCAGCAGACAGTCTAGCGACACAGATACGCAGTATTTT.